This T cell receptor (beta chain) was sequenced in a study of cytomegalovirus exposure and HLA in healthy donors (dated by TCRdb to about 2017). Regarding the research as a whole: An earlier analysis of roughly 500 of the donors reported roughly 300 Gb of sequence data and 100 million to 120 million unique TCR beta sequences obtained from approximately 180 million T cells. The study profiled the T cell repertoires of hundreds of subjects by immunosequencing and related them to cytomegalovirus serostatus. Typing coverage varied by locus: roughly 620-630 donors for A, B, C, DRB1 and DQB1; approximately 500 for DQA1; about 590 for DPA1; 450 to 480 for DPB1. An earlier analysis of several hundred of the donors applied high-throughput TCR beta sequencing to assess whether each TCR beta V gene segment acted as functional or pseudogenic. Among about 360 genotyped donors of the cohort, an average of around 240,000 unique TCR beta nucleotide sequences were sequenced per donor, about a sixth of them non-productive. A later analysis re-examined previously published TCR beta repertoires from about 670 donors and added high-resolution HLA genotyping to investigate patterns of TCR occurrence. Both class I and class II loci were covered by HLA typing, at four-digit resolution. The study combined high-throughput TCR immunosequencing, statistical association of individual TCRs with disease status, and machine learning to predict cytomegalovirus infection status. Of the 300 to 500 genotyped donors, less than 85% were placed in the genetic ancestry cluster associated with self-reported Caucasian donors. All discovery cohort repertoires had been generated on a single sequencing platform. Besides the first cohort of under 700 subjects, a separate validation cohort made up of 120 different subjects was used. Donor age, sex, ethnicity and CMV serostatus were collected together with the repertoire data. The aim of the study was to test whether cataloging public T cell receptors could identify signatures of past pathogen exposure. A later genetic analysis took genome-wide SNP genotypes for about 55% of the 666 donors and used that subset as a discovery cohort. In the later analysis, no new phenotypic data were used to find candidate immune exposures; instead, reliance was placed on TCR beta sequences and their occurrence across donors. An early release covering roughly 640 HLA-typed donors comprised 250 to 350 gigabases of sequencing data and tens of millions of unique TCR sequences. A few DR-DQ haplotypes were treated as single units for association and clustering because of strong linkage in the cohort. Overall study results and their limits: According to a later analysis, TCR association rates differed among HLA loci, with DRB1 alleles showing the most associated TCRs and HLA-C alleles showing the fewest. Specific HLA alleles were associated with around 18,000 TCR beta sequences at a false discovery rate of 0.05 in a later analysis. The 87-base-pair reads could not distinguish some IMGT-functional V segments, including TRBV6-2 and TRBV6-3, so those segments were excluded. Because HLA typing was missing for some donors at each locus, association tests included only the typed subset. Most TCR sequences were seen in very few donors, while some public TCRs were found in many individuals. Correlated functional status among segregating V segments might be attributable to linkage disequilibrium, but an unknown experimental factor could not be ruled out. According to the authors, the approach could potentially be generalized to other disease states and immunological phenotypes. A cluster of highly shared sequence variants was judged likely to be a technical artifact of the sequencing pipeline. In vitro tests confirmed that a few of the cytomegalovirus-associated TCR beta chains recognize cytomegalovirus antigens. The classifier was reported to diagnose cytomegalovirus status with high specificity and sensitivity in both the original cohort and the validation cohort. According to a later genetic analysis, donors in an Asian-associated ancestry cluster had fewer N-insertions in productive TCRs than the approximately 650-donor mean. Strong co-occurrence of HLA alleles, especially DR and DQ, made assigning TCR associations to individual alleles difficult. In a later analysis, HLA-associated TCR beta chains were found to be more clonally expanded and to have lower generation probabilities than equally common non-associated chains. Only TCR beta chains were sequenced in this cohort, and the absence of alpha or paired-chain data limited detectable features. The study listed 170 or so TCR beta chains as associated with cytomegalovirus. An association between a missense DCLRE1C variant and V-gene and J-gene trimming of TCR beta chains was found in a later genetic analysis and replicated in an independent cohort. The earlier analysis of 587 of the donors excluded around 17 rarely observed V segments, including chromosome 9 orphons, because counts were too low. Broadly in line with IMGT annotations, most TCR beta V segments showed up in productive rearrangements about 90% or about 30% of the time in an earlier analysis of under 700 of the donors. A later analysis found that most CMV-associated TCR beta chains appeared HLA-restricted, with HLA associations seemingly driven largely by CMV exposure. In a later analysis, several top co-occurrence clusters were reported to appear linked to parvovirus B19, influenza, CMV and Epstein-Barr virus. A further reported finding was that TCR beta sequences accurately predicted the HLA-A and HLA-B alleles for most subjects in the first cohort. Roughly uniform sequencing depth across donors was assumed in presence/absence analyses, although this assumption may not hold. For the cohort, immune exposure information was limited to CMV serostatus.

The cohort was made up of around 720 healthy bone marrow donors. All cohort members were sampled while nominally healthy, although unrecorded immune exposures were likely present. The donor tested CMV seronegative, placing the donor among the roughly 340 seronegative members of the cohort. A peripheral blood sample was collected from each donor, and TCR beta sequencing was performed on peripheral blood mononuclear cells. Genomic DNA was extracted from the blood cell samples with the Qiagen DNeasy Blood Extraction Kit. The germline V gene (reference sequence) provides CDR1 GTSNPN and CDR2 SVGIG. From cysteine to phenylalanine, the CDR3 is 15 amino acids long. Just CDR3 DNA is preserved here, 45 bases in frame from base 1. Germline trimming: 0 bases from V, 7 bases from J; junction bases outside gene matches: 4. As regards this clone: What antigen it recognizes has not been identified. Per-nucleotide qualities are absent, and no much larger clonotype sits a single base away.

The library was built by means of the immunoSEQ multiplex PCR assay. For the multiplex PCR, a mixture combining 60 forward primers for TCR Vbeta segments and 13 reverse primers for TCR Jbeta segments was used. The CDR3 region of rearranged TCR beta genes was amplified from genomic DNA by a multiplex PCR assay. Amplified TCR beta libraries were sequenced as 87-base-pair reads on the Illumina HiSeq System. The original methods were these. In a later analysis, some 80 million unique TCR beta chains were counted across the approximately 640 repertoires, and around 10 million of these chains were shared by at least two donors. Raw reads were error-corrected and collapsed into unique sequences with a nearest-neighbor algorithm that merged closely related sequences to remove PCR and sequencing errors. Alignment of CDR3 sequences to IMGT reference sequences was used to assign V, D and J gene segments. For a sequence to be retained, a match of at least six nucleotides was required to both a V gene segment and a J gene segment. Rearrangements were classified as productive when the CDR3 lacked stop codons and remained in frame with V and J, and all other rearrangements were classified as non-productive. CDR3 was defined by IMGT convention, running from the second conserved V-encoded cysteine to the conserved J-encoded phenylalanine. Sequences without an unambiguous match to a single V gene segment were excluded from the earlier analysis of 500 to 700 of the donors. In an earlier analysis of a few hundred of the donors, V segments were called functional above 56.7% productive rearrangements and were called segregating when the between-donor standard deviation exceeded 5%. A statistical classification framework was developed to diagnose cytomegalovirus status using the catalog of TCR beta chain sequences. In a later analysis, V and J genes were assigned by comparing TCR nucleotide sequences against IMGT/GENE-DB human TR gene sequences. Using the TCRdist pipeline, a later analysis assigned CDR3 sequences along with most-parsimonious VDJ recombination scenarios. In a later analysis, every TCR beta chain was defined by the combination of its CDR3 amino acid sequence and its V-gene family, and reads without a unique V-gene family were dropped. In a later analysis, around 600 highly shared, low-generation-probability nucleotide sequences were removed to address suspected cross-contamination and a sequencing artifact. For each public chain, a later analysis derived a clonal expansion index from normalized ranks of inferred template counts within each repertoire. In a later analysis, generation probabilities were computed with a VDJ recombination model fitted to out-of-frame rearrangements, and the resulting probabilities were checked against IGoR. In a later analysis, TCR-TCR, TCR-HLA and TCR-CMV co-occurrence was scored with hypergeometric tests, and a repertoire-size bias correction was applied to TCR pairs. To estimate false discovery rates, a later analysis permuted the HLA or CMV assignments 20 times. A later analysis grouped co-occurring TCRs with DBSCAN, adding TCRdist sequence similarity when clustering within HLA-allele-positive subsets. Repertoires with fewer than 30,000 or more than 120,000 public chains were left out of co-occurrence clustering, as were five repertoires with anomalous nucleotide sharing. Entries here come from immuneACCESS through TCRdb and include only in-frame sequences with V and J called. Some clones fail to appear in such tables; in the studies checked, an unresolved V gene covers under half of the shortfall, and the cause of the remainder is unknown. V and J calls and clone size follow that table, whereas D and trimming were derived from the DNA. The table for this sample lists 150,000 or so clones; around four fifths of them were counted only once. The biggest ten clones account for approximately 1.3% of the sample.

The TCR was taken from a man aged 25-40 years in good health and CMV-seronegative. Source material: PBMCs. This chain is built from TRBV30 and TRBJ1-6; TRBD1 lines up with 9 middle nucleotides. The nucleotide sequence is TGTGCCTGGAGTGTACGGGGACAGGGCAATTCACCCCTCCACTTT. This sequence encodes CAWSVRGQGNSPLHF.